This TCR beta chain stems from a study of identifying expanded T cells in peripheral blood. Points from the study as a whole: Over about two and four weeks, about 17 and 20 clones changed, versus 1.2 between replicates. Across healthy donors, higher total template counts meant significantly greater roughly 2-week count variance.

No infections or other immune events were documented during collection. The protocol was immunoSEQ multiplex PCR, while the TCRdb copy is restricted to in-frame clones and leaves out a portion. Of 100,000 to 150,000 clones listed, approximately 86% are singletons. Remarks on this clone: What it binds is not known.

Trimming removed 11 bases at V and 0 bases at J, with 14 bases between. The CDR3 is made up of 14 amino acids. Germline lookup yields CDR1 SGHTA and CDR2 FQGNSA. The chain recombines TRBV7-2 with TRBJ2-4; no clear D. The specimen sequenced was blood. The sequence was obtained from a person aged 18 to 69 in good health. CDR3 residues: CACADGLAKNIQYF. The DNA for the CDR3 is TGTGCCTGCGCTGACGGATTAGCCAAAAACATTCAGTACTTC.